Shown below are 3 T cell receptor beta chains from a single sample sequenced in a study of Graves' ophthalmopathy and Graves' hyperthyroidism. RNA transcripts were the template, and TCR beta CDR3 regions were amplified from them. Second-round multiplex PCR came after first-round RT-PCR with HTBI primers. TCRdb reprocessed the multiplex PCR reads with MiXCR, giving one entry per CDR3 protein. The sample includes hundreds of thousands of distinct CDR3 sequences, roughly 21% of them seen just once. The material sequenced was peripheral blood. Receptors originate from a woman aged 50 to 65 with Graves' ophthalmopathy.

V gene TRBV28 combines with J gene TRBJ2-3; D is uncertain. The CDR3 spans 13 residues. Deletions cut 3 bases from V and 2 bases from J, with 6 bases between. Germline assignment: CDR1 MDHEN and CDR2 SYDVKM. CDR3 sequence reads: CASSFLLTDTQYF. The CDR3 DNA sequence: TGTGCCAGCAGTTTCCTCCTCACAGATACGCAGTATTTT. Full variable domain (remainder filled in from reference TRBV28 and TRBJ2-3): DVKVTQSSRYLVKRTGEKVFLECVQDMDHENMFWYRQDPGLGLRLIYFSYDVKMKEKGDIPEGYSVSREKKERFSLILESASTNQTSMYLCASSFLLTDTQYFGPGTRLTVL.

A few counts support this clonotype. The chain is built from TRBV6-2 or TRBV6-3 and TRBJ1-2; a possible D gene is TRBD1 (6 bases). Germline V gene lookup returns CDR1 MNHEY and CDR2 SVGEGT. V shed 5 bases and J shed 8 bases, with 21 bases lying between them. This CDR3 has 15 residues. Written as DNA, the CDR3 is TGTGCCAGCAGTACTAACCCGGGACATCGTTTGGGCTACACCTTC. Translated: CASSTNPGHRLGYTF.

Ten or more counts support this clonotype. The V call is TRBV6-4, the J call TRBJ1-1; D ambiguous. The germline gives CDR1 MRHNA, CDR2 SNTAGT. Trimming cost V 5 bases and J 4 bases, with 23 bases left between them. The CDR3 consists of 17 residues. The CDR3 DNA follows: TGTGCCAGCAGTCGCCTCCCCCTAAAAGGGTTGGGCACTGAAGCTTTCTTT. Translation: CASSRLPLKGLGTEAFF.